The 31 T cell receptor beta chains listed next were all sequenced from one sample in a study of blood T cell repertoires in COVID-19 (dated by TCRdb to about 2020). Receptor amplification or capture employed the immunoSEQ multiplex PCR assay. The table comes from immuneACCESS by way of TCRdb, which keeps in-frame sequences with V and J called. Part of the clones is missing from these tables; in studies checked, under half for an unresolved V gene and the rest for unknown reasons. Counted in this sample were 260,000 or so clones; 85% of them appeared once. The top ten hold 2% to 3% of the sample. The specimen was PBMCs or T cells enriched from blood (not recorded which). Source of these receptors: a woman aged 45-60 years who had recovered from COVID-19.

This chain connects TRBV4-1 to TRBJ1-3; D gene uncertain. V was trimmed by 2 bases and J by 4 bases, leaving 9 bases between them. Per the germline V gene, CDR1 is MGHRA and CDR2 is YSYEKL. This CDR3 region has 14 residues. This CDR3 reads CASSQWVAGNTIYF. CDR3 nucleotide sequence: TGCGCCAGCAGCCAATGGGTAGCCGGAAACACCATATATTTT.

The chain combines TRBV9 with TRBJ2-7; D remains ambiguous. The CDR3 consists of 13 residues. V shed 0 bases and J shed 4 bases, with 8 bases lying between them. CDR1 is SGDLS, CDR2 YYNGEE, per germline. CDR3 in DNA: TGTGCCAGCAGCGTAGACGATGAGTACGAGCAGTACTTC. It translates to CASSVDDEYEQYF.

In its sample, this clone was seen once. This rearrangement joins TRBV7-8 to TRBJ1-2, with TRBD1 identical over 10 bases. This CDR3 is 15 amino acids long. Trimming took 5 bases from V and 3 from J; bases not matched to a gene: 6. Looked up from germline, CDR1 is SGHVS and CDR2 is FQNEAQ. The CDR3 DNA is TGTGCCAGCAGCCCTCGACAGGGGGCATACTATGGCTACACCTTC. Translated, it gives CASSPRQGAYYGYTF.

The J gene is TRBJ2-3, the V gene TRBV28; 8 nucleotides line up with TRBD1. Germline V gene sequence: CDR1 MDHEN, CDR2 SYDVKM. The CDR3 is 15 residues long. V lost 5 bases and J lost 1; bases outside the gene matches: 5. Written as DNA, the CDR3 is TGTGCCAGCAGTAGGGACAGGACTGGCACAGATACGCAGTATTTT. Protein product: CASSRDRTGTDTQYF.

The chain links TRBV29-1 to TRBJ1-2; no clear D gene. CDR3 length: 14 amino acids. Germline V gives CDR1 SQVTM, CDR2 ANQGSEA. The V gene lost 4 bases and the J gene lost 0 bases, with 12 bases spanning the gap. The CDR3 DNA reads TGCAGCGTTGTAAAACATTCCACTAACTATGGCTACACCTTC. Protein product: CSVVKHSTNYGYTF.

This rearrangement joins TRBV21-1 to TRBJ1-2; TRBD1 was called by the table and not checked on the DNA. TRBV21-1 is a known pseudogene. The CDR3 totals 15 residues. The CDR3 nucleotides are TGTGCCAGCAGGAGCCTGGACAGGGTGAACTATGGCTACACCTTC. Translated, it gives CASRSLDRVNYGYTF.

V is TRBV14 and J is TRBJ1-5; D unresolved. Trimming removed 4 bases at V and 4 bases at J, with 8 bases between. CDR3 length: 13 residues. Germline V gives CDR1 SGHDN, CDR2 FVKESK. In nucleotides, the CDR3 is TGTGCCAGCAGCCTCAGTTATAATCAGCCCCAGCATTTT. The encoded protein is CASSLSYNQPQHF.

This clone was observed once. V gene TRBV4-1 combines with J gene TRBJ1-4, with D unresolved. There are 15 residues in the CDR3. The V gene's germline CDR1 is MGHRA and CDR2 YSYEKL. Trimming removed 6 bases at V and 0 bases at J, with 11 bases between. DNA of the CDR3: TGCGCCAGCAGTTACGGGAGTGCAACTAATGAAAAACTGTTTTTT. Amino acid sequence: CASSYGSATNEKLFF.

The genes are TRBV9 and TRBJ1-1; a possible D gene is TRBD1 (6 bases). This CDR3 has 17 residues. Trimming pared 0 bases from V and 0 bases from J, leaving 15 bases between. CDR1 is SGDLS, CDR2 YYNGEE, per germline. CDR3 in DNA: TGTGCCAGCAGCGTAGTATCCCAGGGGACCATGAACACTGAAGCTTTCTTT. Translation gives CASSVVSQGTMNTEAFF.

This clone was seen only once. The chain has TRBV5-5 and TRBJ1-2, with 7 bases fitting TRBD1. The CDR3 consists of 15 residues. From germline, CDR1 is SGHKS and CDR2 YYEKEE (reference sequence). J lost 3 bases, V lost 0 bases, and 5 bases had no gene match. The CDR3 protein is CASSLVGTVHYGYTF. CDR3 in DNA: TGTGCCAGCAGCTTGGTTGGGACAGTCCACTATGGCTACACCTTC.

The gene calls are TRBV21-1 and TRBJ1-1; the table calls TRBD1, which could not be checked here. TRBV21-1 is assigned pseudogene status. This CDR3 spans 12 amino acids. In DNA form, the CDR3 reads TGTGCCAGGACGACAGGGGACACTGAAGCTTTCTTT. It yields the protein CARTTGDTEAFF.

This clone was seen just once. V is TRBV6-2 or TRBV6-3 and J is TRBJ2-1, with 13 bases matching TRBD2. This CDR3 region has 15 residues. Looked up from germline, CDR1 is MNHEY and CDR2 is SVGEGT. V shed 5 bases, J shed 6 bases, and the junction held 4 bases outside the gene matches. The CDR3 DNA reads TGTGCCAGCAGTCACACTAGCGGGAGGGTCAATGAGCAGTTCTTC. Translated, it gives CASSHTSGRVNEQFF.

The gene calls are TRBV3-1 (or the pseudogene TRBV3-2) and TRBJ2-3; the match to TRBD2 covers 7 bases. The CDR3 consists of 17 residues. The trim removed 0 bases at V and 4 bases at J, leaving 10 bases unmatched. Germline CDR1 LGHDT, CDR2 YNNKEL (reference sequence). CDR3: CASSQDRGGSRPDTQYF. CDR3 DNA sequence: TGTGCCAGCAGCCAAGATCGAGGCGGGAGTAGACCAGATACGCAGTATTTT.

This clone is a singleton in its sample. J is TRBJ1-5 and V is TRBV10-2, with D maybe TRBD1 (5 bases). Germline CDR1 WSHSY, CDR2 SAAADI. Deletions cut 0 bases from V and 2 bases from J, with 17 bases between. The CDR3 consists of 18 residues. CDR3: CASSESTVKGGGNQPQHF. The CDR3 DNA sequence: TGCGCCAGCAGTGAGTCGACTGTAAAAGGAGGGGGCAATCAGCCCCAGCATTTT.

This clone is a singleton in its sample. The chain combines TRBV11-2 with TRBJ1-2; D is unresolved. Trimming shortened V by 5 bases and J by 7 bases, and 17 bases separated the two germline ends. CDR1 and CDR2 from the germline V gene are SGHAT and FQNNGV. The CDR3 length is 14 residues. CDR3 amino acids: CASSQDREAGGYTF. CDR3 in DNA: TGTGCCAGCAGCCAAGACCGGGAGGCGGGTGGCTACACCTTC.

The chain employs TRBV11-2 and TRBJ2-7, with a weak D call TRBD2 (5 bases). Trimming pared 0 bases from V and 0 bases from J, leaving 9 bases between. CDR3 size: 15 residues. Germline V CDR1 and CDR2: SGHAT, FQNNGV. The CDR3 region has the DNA TGTGCCAGCAGCTTAGAAATCGGGGACTCCTACGAGCAGTACTTC. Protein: CASSLEIGDSYEQYF.

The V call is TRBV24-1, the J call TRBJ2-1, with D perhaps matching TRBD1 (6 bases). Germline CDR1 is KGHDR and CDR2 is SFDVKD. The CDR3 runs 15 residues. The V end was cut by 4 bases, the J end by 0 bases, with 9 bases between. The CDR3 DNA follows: TGTGCCACCAGTGAAATGGGGGCCTCCTACAATGAGCAGTTCTTC. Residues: CATSEMGASYNEQFF.

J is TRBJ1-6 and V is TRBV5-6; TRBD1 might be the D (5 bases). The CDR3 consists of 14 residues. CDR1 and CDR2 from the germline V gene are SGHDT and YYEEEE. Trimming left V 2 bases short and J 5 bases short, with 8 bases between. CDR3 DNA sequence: TGTGCCAGCAGCTTCAGGGCGGATAATTCACCCCTCCACTTT. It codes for CASSFRADNSPLHF.

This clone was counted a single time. Here the CDR3 reads CASRPLAGGSNEQFF. The CDR3 coding sequence is TGCGCCAGCAGACCTCTAGCGGGGGGTTCCAATGAGCAGTTCTTC. This chain links TRBV5-1 with TRBJ2-1, with 11 bases matching TRBD2. This CDR3 has 15 amino acids. Losses at the gene ends were 5 bases for V and 6 bases for J; bases not matched to a gene: 7. Germline values: CDR1 SGHRS, CDR2 YFSETQ.

CDR3 in DNA: TGTGCCAGCAGCTCAAGACAGGATAATGAAAAACTGTTTTTT. It specifies CASSSRQDNEKLFF. The chain has TRBV11-2 and TRBJ1-4, with D perhaps matching TRBD1 (6 bases). Germline loops: CDR1 SGHAT, CDR2 FQNNGV. This CDR3 is built from 14 residues. With 4 bases removed from V and 4 bases from J, the gap between germline ends came to 10 bases.

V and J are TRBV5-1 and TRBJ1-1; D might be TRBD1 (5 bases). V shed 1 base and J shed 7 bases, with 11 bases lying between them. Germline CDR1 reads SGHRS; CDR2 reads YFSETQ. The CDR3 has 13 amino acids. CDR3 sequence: CASSLFRGSEAFF. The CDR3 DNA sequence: TGCGCCAGCAGCTTGTTTAGGGGAAGTGAAGCTTTCTTT.

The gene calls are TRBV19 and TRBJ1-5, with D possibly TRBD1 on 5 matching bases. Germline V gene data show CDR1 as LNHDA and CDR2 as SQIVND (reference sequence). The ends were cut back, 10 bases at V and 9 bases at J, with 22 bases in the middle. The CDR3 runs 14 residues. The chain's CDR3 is CATSLEGAVWPQHF. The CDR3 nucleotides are TGTGCCACATCGTTGGAAGGGGCCGTTTGGCCCCAGCATTTT.

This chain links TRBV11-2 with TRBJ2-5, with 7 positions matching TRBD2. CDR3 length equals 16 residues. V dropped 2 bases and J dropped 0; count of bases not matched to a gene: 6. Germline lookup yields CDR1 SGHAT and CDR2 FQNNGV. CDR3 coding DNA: TGTGCCAGCAGCTTATCTGGGCGGGGGAACCAAGAGACCCAGTACTTC. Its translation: CASSLSGRGNQETQYF.

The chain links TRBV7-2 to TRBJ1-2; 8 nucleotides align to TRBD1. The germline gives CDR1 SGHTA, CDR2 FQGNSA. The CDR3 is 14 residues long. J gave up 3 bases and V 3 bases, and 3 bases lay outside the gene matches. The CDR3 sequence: CASSLTGDDYGYTF. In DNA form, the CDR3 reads TGTGCCAGCAGCTTGACAGGGGACGACTATGGCTACACCTTC.

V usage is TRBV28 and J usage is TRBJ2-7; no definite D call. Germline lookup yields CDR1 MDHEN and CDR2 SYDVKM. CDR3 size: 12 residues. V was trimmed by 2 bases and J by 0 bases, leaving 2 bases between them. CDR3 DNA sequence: TGTGCCAGCAGTTTACTCTCCTACGAGCAGTACTTC. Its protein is CASSLLSYEQYF.

CDR3 nucleotide sequence: TGTGCCAGCAGCTCAACCGGACAGGGCGGTAATTCACCCCTCCACTTT. Residues: CASSSTGQGGNSPLHF. This sequence joins TRBV7-9 and TRBJ1-6, with 8 bases that match TRBD1. Trimming at V came to 4 bases and at J to 6 bases, leaving 8 bases not matched to a gene. The germline V gene has CDR1 SEHNR and CDR2 FQNEAQ (reference sequence). CDR3 size: 16 residues.

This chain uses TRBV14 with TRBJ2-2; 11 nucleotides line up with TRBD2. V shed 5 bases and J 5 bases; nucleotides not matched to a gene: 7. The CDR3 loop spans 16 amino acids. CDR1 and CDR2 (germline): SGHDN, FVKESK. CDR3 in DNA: TGTGCCAGCAGCGGTCGTCCTAGCGGGGGGACCGGGGAGCTGTTTTTT. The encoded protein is CASSGRPSGGTGELFF. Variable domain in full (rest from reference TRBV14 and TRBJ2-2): EAGVTQFPSHSVIEKGQTVTLRCDPISGHDNLYWYRRVMGKEIKFLLHFVKESKQDESGMPNNRFLAERTGGTYSTLKVQPAELEDSGVYFCASSGRPSGGTGELFFGEGSRLTVL.

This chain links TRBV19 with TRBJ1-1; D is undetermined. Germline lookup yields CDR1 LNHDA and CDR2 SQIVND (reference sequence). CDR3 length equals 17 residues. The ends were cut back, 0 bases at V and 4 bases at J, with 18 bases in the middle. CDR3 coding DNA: TGTGCCAGTAGTATAGATCCCTCGGGAGGGTCTAGCACTGAAGCTTTCTTT. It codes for CASSIDPSGGSSTEAFF.

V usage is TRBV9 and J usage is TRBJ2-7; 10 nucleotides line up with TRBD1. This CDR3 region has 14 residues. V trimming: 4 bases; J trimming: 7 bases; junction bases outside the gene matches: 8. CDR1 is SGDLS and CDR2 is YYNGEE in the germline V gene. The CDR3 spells CASSPRQGADEQYF. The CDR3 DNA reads TGTGCCAGCAGCCCGCGACAGGGGGCAGATGAGCAGTACTTC.

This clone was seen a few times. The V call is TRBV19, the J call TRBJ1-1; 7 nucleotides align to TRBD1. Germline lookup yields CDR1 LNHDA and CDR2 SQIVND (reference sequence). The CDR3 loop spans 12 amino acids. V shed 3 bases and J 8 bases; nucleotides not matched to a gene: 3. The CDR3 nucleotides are TGTGCCAGTAGTATCGAACAGGGGGAAGCTTTCTTT. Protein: CASSIEQGEAFF.

As DNA, the CDR3 is TGCGCCAGCAAGGCGGGAGGGCCCTACACCGGGGAGCTGTTTTTT. Amino acids: CASKAGGPYTGELFF. The chain uses TRBV5-1 and TRBJ2-2; 9 bases are shared with TRBD2. Losses at the gene ends were 6 bases for V and 3 bases for J; bases not matched to a gene: 6. The CDR3 is 15 amino acids. Germline V gene data show CDR1 as SGHRS and CDR2 as YFSETQ.